This T cell receptor beta chain comes out of a study of T-cell reconstitution after alpha-beta-depleted transplantation in children. The V gene lost 1 base and the J gene lost 5 bases, with 26 bases spanning the gap. This CDR3 region has 19 residues. Germline lookup yields CDR1 MGHRA and CDR2 YSYEKL. Notes on the study in general: Where some patients showed high TCRbeta diversity at day 60, it came from recipient T cells and thymic progenitors that had survived. Two months or so post-transplant, alpha-beta T cells reportedly derived from several hundred expanded graft clones.

Concerning this clonotype: Its target is unknown.

During its preparation, the TCRbeta library received unique molecular identifiers. TCRdb recomputed calls from the PCR reads with MiXCR, one row per CDR3 protein. There are some 310,000 distinct CDR3 sequences in the sample; around 25% occur only once, and approximately 11% lies in the top ten. This sample comprised PBMCs, mostly from graft donor cells, obtained 180 days after TCRalphabeta/CD19-depleted stem cell transplant. The TCR originated in a male patient younger than 18 who had a stem cell transplant for acute lymphoblastic leukemia, so the T cells may come from the graft donor. This chain links TRBV4-1 with TRBJ2-5; D might be TRBD1 or TRBD2, each matching 5 bases. CDR3 coding DNA: TGCGCCAGCAGCCAAGCGGGACGGACAAGGAAGTTTGGGCACGAGACCCAGTACTTC. Amino acids: CASSQAGRTRKFGHETQYF.